This T cell receptor (gamma chain) came from a study of Vδ1+ human thymocytes. Study observations and caveats: In the thymus, TRG and TRD repertoires looked highly polyclonal with Gaussian CDR3 lengths. Thymic delta-chain repertoires held around 20% Vdelta2 sequences and few Vdelta3, despite high sort purity.

The sorted cells were CD3+ Vdelta1+ Vdelta2- thymocytes from alphabeta-depleted thymus. V gave up 0 bases and J gave up 6 bases; unmatched junction bases: 11. The V gene's germline CDR1 is VTNTFY and CDR2 YDVSTARD (reference sequence). The CDR3 consists of 15 residues. Extracted RNA was reverse transcribed into cDNA. CDR3 amplicons came from multiplex PCR with pooled V-gene forward and constant-region reverse primers. TCRdb reapplied CATT to the multiplex PCR reads. This sample has approximately 25,000 gamma-chain clones, with roughly 20% found just once. Concerning this clone itself: The antigen is undetermined.

The receptor comes from a boy younger than two who had congenital heart surgery. The chain is built from TRGV3 and TRGJ1 or TRGJ2. Sequencing was performed on Vdelta1+ gamma-delta thymocytes from the thymus. Subset reported: FACS-sorted CD3+ TCRalphabeta- TCRVdelta1+ TCRVdelta2- thymocytes. CDR3 loop: CATWDRGPLGYKKLF. The CDR3 DNA sequence: TGTGCCACCTGGGACAGGGGGCCGTTGGGTTATAAGAAACTCTTT.